This T cell receptor (beta chain) appears in the sequencing data of a study of blood T cell repertoires in COVID-19. Study at large: Donors in the United States, Italy and Spain gave samples during acute or convalescent COVID-19.

TCRdb's copy holds only in-frame clones and misses some; the assay was immunoSEQ multiplex PCR. The table lists about 240,000 clones, around four fifths of them singletons. Deletions cut 6 bases from V and 0 bases from J, with 14 bases between. This CDR3 has 16 residues. Germline-derived CDR1 and CDR2 are MDHEN and SYDVKM. The V and J genes are TRBV28 and TRBJ1-4; possibly TRBD1 for D (5 bases). The receptor was derived from an older woman with active or convalescent COVID-19. Sequencing was done on a sample of peripheral blood. CDR3 loop: CASRSRVPTTNEKLFF. The CDR3 DNA reads as TGTGCCAGCAGGTCCAGGGTCCCGACAACTAATGAAAAACTGTTTTTT.